The sequence of this T cell receptor (beta chain) was determined in a study of STAT5B mutations in CD4+ large granular lymphocyte leukemia. Whole-study context: Among healthy donors, a particular HLA allele went with more CDR3 'QG' motifs.

In the authors' methods: Productive clonotypes were detectable down to 2.59 x 10-5 frequency. The protocol was immunoSEQ multiplex PCR, while the TCRdb copy is restricted to in-frame clones and leaves out a portion. The V and J calls and clone size are taken from that table; D and trimming were inferred from the DNA. The sample lists 34,000 or so clones; approximately 80% were seen once. Germline CDR1 LNHDA, CDR2 SQIVND (reference sequence). CDR3 length: 16 amino acids. J was trimmed by 1 base and V by 5 bases; bases with no gene match: 8. The TCR originated in a human donor in good health. The sample taken for sequencing was CD4+ T cells from blood buffy coats. This chain uses TRBV19 with TRBJ2-3, with 8 bases lining up with TRBD2. In nucleotides, the CDR3 is TGTGCCAGTAGTCTTTTACTAGCGGCGGGCACAGATACGCAGTATTTT. Its translation is CASSLLLAAGTDTQYF.